Listed below are T cell receptor beta chains from one sample, sequenced in a study of beta chain features in type 1 diabetes. Assay: immunoSEQ multiplex PCR; the TCRdb copy retains only in-frame clones and omits some. The sample comprises some 350,000 clones, about 14% of which are singletons, and roughly 0.015% rests with the top ten. Specimen: naive CD4+ T cells from blood. All receptors come from a woman aged 18-29 years with type 1 diabetes. Each CDR3 is given with its conserved first and last residue. D genes are given only for firm matches. The size of a clone is reported for some rows only, either as once, few or many, or as a class for expanded clones.

TRBD1 NA TRBJ2-5 TRBV19 CASSRGTAKETQYF TGTGCCAGTAGTAGAGGGACAGCCAAAGAGACCCAGTACTTC
TRBD2 NA TRBJ2-7 TRBV30 CAWSRGLAGLYEQYF TGTGCCTGGAGTAGGGGACTAGCGGGCCTCTACGAGCAGTACTTC
NA NA TRBJ1-5 TRBV30 CAWSLGTGHQPQHF TGTGCCTGGAGTTTGGGTACAGGCCATCAGCCCCAGCATTTT
TRBD1 NA TRBJ1-2 TRBV29-1 CSVEDRSDRDGYTF TGCAGCGTTGAAGACCGATCGGACAGGGATGGCTACACCTTC
NA NA TRBJ1-5 TRBV6-6 CASSYLGTPNQPQHF TGTGCCAGCAGTTACCTAGGGACACCGAATCAGCCCCAGCATTTT
NA few TRBJ2-1 TRBV5-6 CASRWTARSYNEQFF TGTGCCAGCAGATGGACAGCCCGGTCCTACAATGAGCAGTTCTTC
NA NA TRBJ1-1 TRBV19 CASSTRGPNTEAFF TGTGCCAGTAGTACCCGGGGTCCGAACACTGAAGCTTTCTTT
TRBD2 NA TRBJ2-7 TRBV18 CASSPTAPGLAAYEQYF TGTGCCAGCTCCCCGACAGCACCGGGACTAGCGGCCTACGAGCAGTACTTC
NA NA TRBJ2-5 TRBV5-1 CASSLQYLGYQETQYF TGCGCCAGCAGCTTGCAGTACCTGGGCTACCAAGAGACCCAGTACTTC
TRBD2 few TRBJ2-7 TRBV7-2 CASSLRGLAGALYEQYF TGTGCCAGCAGCTTACGCGGACTAGCGGGAGCTCTCTACGAGCAGTACTTC
TRBD1 few TRBJ1-2 TRBV27 CASSPKQGRGYGYTF TGTGCCAGCAGTCCCAAACAGGGGCGCGGGTATGGCTACACCTTC
NA NA TRBJ2-1 TRBV11-3 CASSLVGTSNEQFF TGTGCCAGCAGCTTAGTGGGGACTTCCAATGAGCAGTTCTTC
NA NA TRBJ1-1 TRBV18 CASSPPGGAMNTEAFF TGTGCCAGCTCACCACCGGGGGGGGCCATGAACACTGAAGCTTTCTTT
NA few TRBJ1-1 TRBV12-5 CASAPQMNTEAFF TGTGCTAGTGCCCCCCAGATGAACACTGAAGCTTTCTTT
TRBD1 NA TRBJ1-5 TRBV18 CASSPPGTGNQPQHF TGTGCCAGCTCACCACCGGGGACAGGGAATCAGCCCCAGCATTTT
NA few TRBJ2-7 TRBV28 CASLSGPYEQYF TGTGCCAGCCTGAGCGGCCCTTACGAGCAGTACTTC
NA once TRBJ2-5 TRBV10-1 CASTLQWTALTETQYF TGCGCCAGCACCCTTCAATGGACAGCCCTTACAGAGACCCAGTACTTC
NA NA TRBJ2-7 TRBV27 CASSLLSPSYEQYF TGTGCCAGCAGTTTATTGTCCCCTTCCTACGAGCAGTACTTC
TRBD1 few TRBJ2-2 TRBV18 CASSPAGQGAGELFF TGTGCCAGCTCACCAGCGGGACAGGGGGCCGGGGAGCTGTTTTTT
NA few TRBJ2-1 TRBV6-5 CASKGGSSYNEQFF TGTGCCAGCAAGGGGGGGAGCTCCTACAATGAGCAGTTCTTC
NA NA TRBJ2-6 TRBV4-3 CANSQEVAGASGANVLTF TGCGCCAACAGCCAAGAGGTAGCAGGGGCATCTGGGGCCAACGTCCTGACTTTC
TRBD1 NA TRBJ1-4 TRBV27 CASSLMGTGYEKLFF TGTGCCAGCAGTTTAATGGGGACAGGGTATGAAAAACTGTTTTTT
NA NA TRBJ2-7 TRBV7-9 CASSTNYEQYF TGTGCCAGCAGCACAAACTACGAGCAGTACTTC
TRBD1 NA TRBJ2-1 TRBV19 CASSVGQGGYNEQFF TGTGCCAGTAGTGTTGGACAGGGCGGCTACAATGAGCAGTTCTTC
NA NA TRBJ2-7 TRBV28 CASSLLGASGSYEQYF TGTGCCAGCAGTTTACTGGGCGCGAGCGGCTCCTACGAGCAGTACTTC
NA few TRBJ2-7 TRBV30 CAWKGGVYEQYF TGTGCCTGGAAAGGGGGAGTCTACGAGCAGTACTTC
TRBD2 few TRBJ2-7 TRBV4-2 CASSPGGGKSSYEQYF TGTGCCAGCAGCCCAGGCGGGGGGAAGAGCTCCTACGAGCAGTACTTC
NA NA TRBJ2-1 TRBV4-2 CASSQDLGAPSSYNEQFF TGTGCCAGCAGCCAAGATCTAGGGGCTCCCAGCTCCTACAATGAGCAGTTCTTC
NA NA TRBJ2-1 TRBV7-2 CASRGQSYNEQFF TGTGCCAGCAGAGGACAGTCCTACAATGAGCAGTTCTTC
TRBD1 NA TRBJ1-1 TRBV6-5 CASRGGQAHNTEAFF TGTGCCAGCAGGGGAGGACAGGCTCACAACACTGAAGCTTTCTTT
TRBD1 few TRBJ2-5 TRBV27 CASSPDRGRETQYF TGTGCCAGCAGTCCGGACAGGGGGCGGGAGACCCAGTACTTC
NA NA TRBJ1-1 TRBV2 CASTPLGGETEAFF TGTGCCAGCACCCCGCTCGGGGGGGAGACTGAAGCTTTCTTT
NA few TRBJ2-1 TRBV16 CASSQGPYSSYNEQFF TGTGCCAGCAGCCAAGGGCCCTATAGCTCCTACAATGAGCAGTTCTTC
NA few TRBJ2-5 TRBV18 CASSSSRQETQYF TGTGCCAGCTCATCGAGTCGCCAAGAGACCCAGTACTTC
NA NA TRBJ1-3 TRBV30 CAWSLSGNTIYF TGTGCCTGGAGCCTCTCTGGAAACACCATATATTTT
NA few TRBJ2-5 TRBV29-1 CSVEIRFAQETQYF TGCAGCGTTGAAATTCGGTTTGCACAAGAGACCCAGTACTTC
NA few TRBJ2-7 TRBV9 CASSVATDSAIYEQYF TGTGCCAGCAGCGTAGCTACCGACAGCGCAATCTACGAGCAGTACTTC
TRBD2 few TRBJ2-3 TRBV7-9 CASSPKLAGGADTQYF TGTGCCAGCAGCCCTAAACTAGCGGGAGGTGCAGATACGCAGTATTTT
NA NA TRBJ2-1 TRBV21-1 CASSRRGTSGNNEQFF TGTGCCAGCAGCCGCCGAGGGACTAGCGGGAACAATGAGCAGTTCTTC
TRBD1 few TRBJ1-2 TRBV6-6 CASSYSGTGPYGYTF TGTGCCAGCAGTTACTCGGGGACAGGACCCTATGGCTACACCTTC
NA NA TRBJ2-1 TRBV18 CASSPAASYNEQFF TGTGCCAGCTCACCAGCGGCTTCCTACAATGAGCAGTTCTTC
NA NA TRBJ1-2 TRBV11-2 CASSPDSHYGYTF TGTGCCAGCAGCCCCGACAGCCACTATGGCTACACCTTC
NA NA TRBJ2-5 TRBV7-2 CASSYRGETQYF TGTGCCAGCAGCTATAGGGGCGAGACCCAGTACTTC
NA NA TRBJ2-1 TRBV5-1 CASSSPLLNEQFF TGCGCCAGCAGCTCCCCCCTCTTAAATGAGCAGTTCTTC
NA many TRBJ2-5 TRBV4-3 CASSRGDTVQETQYF TGCGCCAGCAGCCGAGGGGACACCGTCCAAGAGACCCAGTACTTC
NA few TRBJ1-1 TRBV28 CASSLSYTEAFF TGTGCCAGCAGTTTGTCCTACACTGAAGCTTTCTTT
TRBD1 few TRBJ2-2 TRBV4-1 CASSRGQGYTGELFF TGCGCCAGCAGCCGGGGACAGGGTTACACCGGGGAGCTGTTTTTT
NA NA TRBJ2-7 TRBV2 CASRVTPSSYEQYF TGTGCCAGCCGTGTGACTCCGAGCTCCTACGAGCAGTACTTC
TRBD1 NA TRBJ2-3 TRBV29-1 CSVVRGLSGGADTQYF TGCAGCGTTGTCAGGGGGCTGAGTGGGGGAGCGGATACGCAGTATTTT
TRBD1 NA TRBJ2-5 TRBV7-2 CASSLRRTGQETQYF TGTGCCAGCAGCTTAAGGAGGACAGGCCAAGAGACCCAGTACTTC
NA few TRBJ2-1 TRBV19 CASSNSGFDEQFF TGTGCCAGTAGTAATTCAGGGTTCGATGAGCAGTTCTTC
TRBD2 few TRBJ2-5 TRBV2 CAIRLAGGGETQYF TGTGCCATACGACTAGCGGGAGGAGGAGAGACCCAGTACTTC
NA few TRBJ2-6 TRBV7-2 CASSLGRASGANVLTF TGTGCCAGCAGCTTAGGGCGGGCCTCTGGGGCCAACGTCCTGACTTTC
TRBD2 NA TRBJ2-7 TRBV25-1 CASSDSGLAGVEQYF TGTGCCAGCAGTGACTCGGGACTAGCGGGAGTCGAGCAGTACTTC
NA few TRBJ2-3 TRBV7-9 CASSPGTSGTQYF TGTGCCAGCAGCCCCGGGACTTCCGGTACGCAGTATTTT
NA few TRBJ2-2 TRBV30 CACGLVYTGELFF TGTGCCTGCGGGTTAGTCTACACCGGGGAGCTGTTTTTT
NA NA TRBJ2-6 TRBV2 CASSELAVANVLTF TGTGCCAGCAGTGAACTAGCTGTGGCCAACGTCCTGACTTTC